The 14 T cell receptor beta chains below come from one sample, sequenced in a study of blood T cell repertoires in COVID-19. Only in-frame clones appear in the TCRdb table, and some are missing; sequencing was by immunoSEQ multiplex PCR. The top ten hold roughly 12% of the sample, which has some 250,000 clones, roughly four fifths seen once. Sequencing input: peripheral blood. The source is a woman aged 60 to 75 with active or convalescent COVID-19.

DNA of the CDR3: TGTGCCAGCAGAGAGGGTCTGGGCAATCAGCCCCAGCATTTT. It codes for CASREGLGNQPQHF. The chain uses TRBV2 and TRBJ1-5, with no clear D. The germline CDR1 and CDR2 sequences are SNHLY and FYNNEI. There are 14 residues in the CDR3. Trimming pared 6 bases from V and 2 bases from J, leaving 11 bases between.

The CDR3 reads CASSYFSGGLYEQYF. The DNA for the CDR3 is TGTGCCAGCAGTTACTTTAGCGGGGGGCTCTACGAGCAGTACTTC. The rearrangement joins TRBV6-5 to TRBJ2-7; 10 bases are shared with TRBD2. V gave up 1 base and J gave up 3 bases; unmatched junction bases: 3. CDR3 length equals 15 residues. CDR1 is MNHEY and CDR2 is SVGAGI in the germline V gene.

The chain links TRBV2 to TRBJ2-7; no clear D. The CDR3 loop spans 14 amino acids. Germline V gene data show CDR1 as SNHLY and CDR2 as FYNNEI. The V end lost 2 bases, the J end lost 2 bases, and 10 bases lay between the germline ends. CDR3 protein: CASSEWYNPYEQYF. Written as DNA, the CDR3 is TGTGCCAGCAGTGAATGGTACAATCCCTACGAGCAGTACTTC.

The chain uses TRBV5-8 and TRBJ1-3; D is possibly TRBD1 (5 bases). V gave up 4 bases and J gave up 0 bases, with 14 bases separating them. This CDR3 has 16 amino acids. Germline CDR1 SGHTS, CDR2 YDEGEE. CDR3 in amino acids: CASSGGDRNSGNTIYF. CDR3 sequence (DNA): TGTGCCAGCAGCGGGGGGGATCGGAACTCTGGAAACACCATATATTTT. The complete variable domain, with remaining parts taken from reference TRBV5-8 and TRBJ1-3, reads EAGVTQSPTHLIKTRGQQATLRCSPISGHTSVYWYQQALGLGLQFLLWYDEGEERNRGNFPPRFSGRQFPNYSSELNVNALELEDSALYLCASSGGDRNSGNTIYFGEGSWLTVV.

The chain combines TRBV5-1 with TRBJ1-4; TRBD1 aligns across 7 bases. The length of the CDR3 is 15 residues. Germline assignment: CDR1 SGHRS and CDR2 YFSETQ. Trimming cost V 4 bases and J 4 bases; bases outside gene matches: 7. CDR3: CASSPGAGGNEKLFF. In DNA form, the CDR3 reads TGCGCCAGCAGCCCCGGGGCAGGGGGTAATGAAAAACTGTTTTTT.

The chain employs TRBV9 and TRBJ1-5, with D possibly TRBD1 on 6 matching bases. CDR1 and CDR2 from the germline V gene are SGDLS and YYNGEE. CDR3 size: 15 residues. V lost 0 bases to trimming and J lost 4 bases, with 11 bases between them. CDR3 sequence (DNA): TGTGCCAGCAGCGTAGGGCAGGGGAAGAATCAGCCCCAGCATTTT. Protein sequence: CASSVGQGKNQPQHF.

The J gene is TRBJ1-1, the V gene TRBV10-2, with D perhaps TRBD1 (5 bases). There are 15 residues in the CDR3. In germline, CDR1 is WSHSY, CDR2 SAAADI. V shed 6 bases and J shed 4 bases, with 18 bases lying between them. The CDR3 loop is CASRKLVGGGTEAFF. The CDR3 DNA reads as TGCGCCAGCAGGAAGCTGGTGGGGGGAGGCACTGAAGCTTTCTTT.

The J gene is TRBJ2-6, the V gene TRBV19, with D perhaps TRBD1 (6 bases). The germline CDR1 and CDR2 sequences are LNHDA and SQIVND (reference sequence). The CDR3 contains 16 residues. V was cut by 5 bases and J by 0 bases, with 11 bases left in between. The CDR3 DNA sequence: TGTGCCAGTAGTTTAACAGGGCGCTCTGGGGCCAACGTCCTGACTTTC. Residues: CASSLTGRSGANVLTF.

The V and J genes are TRBV11-2 and TRBJ1-3; the match to TRBD1 covers 8 bases. V shed 5 bases and J 3 bases; nucleotides not matched to a gene: 6. CDR3 length equals 15 residues. Germline V gene sequence: CDR1 SGHAT, CDR2 FQNNGV. CDR3 coding DNA: TGTGCCAGCAGCCCCGACAGGGGTGGTGGAAACACCATATATTTT. Translation gives CASSPDRGGGNTIYF.

This chain links TRBV24-1 with TRBJ2-1; 10 bases match TRBD1. This CDR3 comprises 16 residues. Germline V gene data show CDR1 as KGHDR and CDR2 as SFDVKD. After removal of 3 bases from V and 4 bases from J, the junction contained 5 bases not matched to a gene. In DNA, the CDR3 is TGTGCCACCAGTGATACCCGGACAGGGGGATACAATGAGCAGTTCTTC. Translated: CATSDTRTGGYNEQFF.

The chain recombines TRBV5-1 with TRBJ1-1; 7 bases agree with TRBD1. The V gene end was trimmed by 0 bases and the J gene end by 4 bases; junction bases not matched to a gene: 3. The CDR3 extends over 14 amino acids. Germline loops: CDR1 SGHRS, CDR2 YFSETQ. The CDR3 here is CASSLGQGGTEAFF. CDR3 in DNA: TGCGCCAGCAGCTTGGGACAGGGCGGCACTGAAGCTTTCTTT.

The rearrangement links TRBV4-1 to TRBJ1-1; D is unclear. Trimming removed 4 bases at V and 0 bases at J, with 12 bases between. The CDR3 is 15 residues long. Looked up from germline, CDR1 is MGHRA and CDR2 is YSYEKL. The CDR3 sequence: CASSPQNTLNTEAFF. CDR3 nucleotides: TGCGCCAGCAGCCCACAGAACACACTGAACACTGAAGCTTTCTTT.

The V and J genes are TRBV6-1 and TRBJ1-6, with D unclear. The length of the CDR3 is 14 residues. The V gene lost 3 bases and the J gene lost 9 bases, with 12 bases spanning the gap. Germline V lookup: CDR1 MNHNS, CDR2 SASEGT. The DNA of the CDR3 is TGTGCCAGCAGTGACAGGATAATGGGTTCACCCCTCCACTTT. Protein sequence: CASSDRIMGSPLHF.

The chain combines TRBV4-1 with TRBJ2-3; TRBD2 agrees at 14 bases. Per the germline V gene, CDR1 is MGHRA and CDR2 is YSYEKL. The CDR3 loop spans 19 amino acids. Trimming removed 2 bases from V and 3 bases from J; junction bases left unmatched: 10. CDR3 region: CASSQSGTSGGYGTDTQYF. The CDR3 DNA reads as TGCGCCAGCAGCCAAAGTGGGACTAGCGGGGGCTATGGGACAGATACGCAGTATTTT.